This T cell receptor (beta chain) appears in the sequencing data of a study of cytomegalovirus exposure and HLA in healthy donors (dated by TCRdb to about 2017). Turning to the overall study: According to an earlier analysis of several hundred of the donors, 150 million to 200 million T cells yielded 117 million unique TCR beta sequences and less than 300 Gb of sequence data. The number of typed donors differed by locus: roughly 629-630 for A, B, C, DRB1 and DQB1; some 540 for DQA1; 606 for DPA1; and roughly 450 for DPB1. An early release covering about 600 HLA-typed donors comprised about 300 gigabases of sequencing data and around 85 million unique TCR sequences. Donor age, sex, ethnicity and CMV serostatus were compiled alongside the repertoire data. The aim of the study was to test whether cataloging public T cell receptors could identify signatures of past pathogen exposure. The later analysis used no new phenotypic data to find candidate immune exposures, relying instead on TCR beta sequences and their occurrence across donors. Genome-wide SNP genotypes for about 60% of the roughly 700 donors were used in a later genetic analysis, which treated that subset as a discovery cohort. The genetic ancestry cluster associated with self-reported Caucasian donors included 80% to 90% of the roughly 410 genotyped donors. In addition to the first cohort of hundreds of subjects, a separate validation cohort of some 120 different subjects was used. Every repertoire in the discovery cohort had been generated on one and the same sequencing platform. The study profiled the T cell repertoires of about 720 subjects by immunosequencing and related them to cytomegalovirus serostatus. An earlier analysis of several hundred of the donors used high-throughput TCR beta sequencing to judge whether each TCR beta V gene segment behaved as functional or pseudogenic. To predict cytomegalovirus infection status, the study combined high-throughput TCR immunosequencing, statistical association of individual TCRs with disease status, and machine learning. Among around 400 genotyped donors of the cohort, an average of about 240,000 unique TCR beta nucleotide sequences was sequenced per donor, of which about 19% were non-productive. HLA typing included class I and class II loci at four-digit resolution. Four to six DR-DQ haplotypes were handled as single units for association and clustering, since linkage in the cohort was strong. In a later analysis, previously published TCR beta repertoires from 666 donors were re-analyzed and high-resolution HLA genotyping was added so that TCR occurrence patterns could be studied. Findings and caveats that apply to the study as a whole: Immune exposure information for the cohort was limited to CMV serostatus. Across donors, most TCR sequences were observed very rarely, whereas some public TCRs were present in many individuals. This cohort had only TCR beta chains sequenced, and the lack of alpha or paired-chain data limited which features could be detected. Roughly uniform sequencing depth across donors was assumed in presence/absence analyses, although this assumption may not hold. A later genetic analysis reported fewer N-insertions in productive TCRs among donors in an Asian-associated ancestry cluster than the roughly 700-donor mean. Cytomegalovirus status was reported to be diagnosed by the classifier with high specificity and sensitivity in both the original and validation cohorts. A few of the identified cytomegalovirus-associated TCR beta chains were confirmed in vitro to be specific for cytomegalovirus antigens. A later analysis associated 16,951 TCR beta sequences with specific HLA alleles at a false discovery rate of 0.05. In a later analysis, HLA-associated TCR beta chains were found to be more clonally expanded and to have lower generation probabilities than equally common non-associated chains. The sequencing pipeline was judged likely to have produced a cluster of highly shared sequence variants as a technical artifact. The study listed 150 to 200 TCR beta chains as associated with cytomegalovirus. Most CMV-associated TCR beta chains appeared to be HLA-restricted in a later analysis, and the HLA associations seemed to be driven largely by CMV exposure. V-gene and J-gene trimming of TCR beta chains was associated with a missense DCLRE1C variant in a later genetic analysis, and the association was replicated in an independent cohort. In a later analysis, the rate of TCR association differed among HLA loci, with DRB1 alleles having the most associated TCRs and HLA-C alleles having the fewest. Over 15 rarely observed V segments, including chromosome 9 orphons, were excluded from the earlier analysis of approximately 600 of the donors because counts were too low. Because HLA typing was missing for some donors at each locus, association tests included only the typed subset. Correlated functional status among segregating V segments might reflect linkage disequilibrium, but an unknown experimental factor could not be ruled out. In an earlier analysis of about 540 of the donors, most TCR beta V segments were observed in productive rearrangements about 90% or about 30% of the time, broadly matching IMGT annotations. The authors suggested that the approach could potentially be generalized to other disease states and immunological phenotypes. According to a later analysis, parvovirus B19, influenza, CMV and Epstein-Barr virus appeared linked to several top co-occurrence clusters. A further reported finding was that TCR beta sequences accurately predicted the HLA-A and HLA-B alleles for most subjects in the first cohort. Strong co-occurrence of HLA alleles, especially DR and DQ, made assigning TCR associations to individual alleles difficult.

Libraries were built with the immunoSEQ multiplex PCR assay. For the multiplex PCR, a mixture combining 60 forward primers for TCR Vbeta segments and 13 reverse primers for TCR Jbeta segments was used. The CDR3 region of rearranged TCR beta genes was amplified from genomic DNA with a multiplex PCR assay. Amplified TCR beta libraries were sequenced as 87-base-pair reads on the Illumina HiSeq System. On the authors' methods: A later analysis counted 75 million to 100 million unique TCR beta chains across the 666 repertoires, and roughly 9.9 million of these chains were shared by at least two donors. A nearest-neighbor algorithm error-corrected the raw reads and collapsed the reads into unique sequences, merging closely related sequences to remove PCR and sequencing errors. CDR3 sequences were aligned to IMGT reference sequences to assign V, D and J gene segments. Each retained sequence needed at least a six-nucleotide match to both a V gene segment and a J gene segment. Rearrangements were called productive when the CDR3 lacked stop codons and stayed in frame with V and J; all others were non-productive. Following IMGT convention, CDR3 was defined as the stretch from the second conserved V-encoded cysteine to the conserved J-encoded phenylalanine. The earlier analysis of roughly 590 of the donors excluded any sequence lacking an unambiguous match to a single V gene segment. An earlier analysis of some 610 of the donors called V segments functional above 56.7% productive rearrangements and segregating when the between-donor standard deviation exceeded 5%. A statistical classification framework was built to diagnose cytomegalovirus status from the catalog of TCR beta chain sequences. V and J gene assignment, in a later analysis, came from comparing TCR nucleotide sequences with IMGT/GENE-DB human TR gene sequences. In a later analysis, CDR3 sequences and most-parsimonious VDJ recombination scenarios were assigned using the TCRdist pipeline. A later analysis defined each TCR beta chain by its CDR3 amino acid sequence plus V-gene family, and excluded reads lacking a unique V-gene family. As a way to deal with suspected cross-contamination and a sequencing artifact, a later analysis dropped hundreds of nucleotide sequences that were highly shared and had low generation probability. In a later analysis, a clonal expansion index was calculated for each public chain from normalized within-repertoire ranks of inferred template counts. A later analysis computed generation probabilities with a VDJ recombination model fitted to out-of-frame rearrangements, and checked the results against IGoR. Hypergeometric tests were used in a later analysis to score TCR-TCR, TCR-HLA and TCR-CMV co-occurrence, with a repertoire-size bias correction applied to the TCR pairs. To estimate false discovery rates, a later analysis permuted the HLA or CMV assignments 20 times. In a later analysis, co-occurring TCRs were grouped using DBSCAN, with TCRdist sequence similarity added in when clustering inside HLA-allele-positive subsets. Co-occurrence clustering excluded repertoires with fewer than 30,000 or more than 120,000 public chains, plus five with anomalous nucleotide sharing. This is the immuneACCESS table as TCRdb keeps it, with only in-frame sequences that have V and J called. A part of the clones is gone; compared with another copy, unresolved V genes explain less than half, and the rest is unexplained. Clonal size and the V and J genes are those of that table, whereas D and trimming came from the DNA. This sample is represented by about 130,000 clones; roughly 70% of them were singletons. The top ten hold under 2.5% of the sample.

Details on this clone: Its antigen remains undetermined. Base qualities are missing; no much larger clone stands one base away.

The cohort consisted of some 730 healthy bone marrow donors. All cohort members were sampled while nominally healthy, although unrecorded immune exposures were likely present. The donor was CMV seropositive and was included in the group of 250 to 300 seropositive cohort members. Every donor gave a peripheral blood sample, and the peripheral blood mononuclear cells from that sample were used for TCR beta sequencing. Genomic DNA was extracted from the blood cell samples with the Qiagen DNeasy Blood Extraction Kit. The TCR sequence derives from a woman aged 60-75 years in good health and CMV-seropositive. Sequenced input: PBMCs.

Here is the DNA: TGTGCCAGCAGCTTTTCTAGCGGGAGGGCCTCAGATACGCAGTATTTT. It specifies CASSFSSGRASDTQYF. The chain is assembled from TRBV5-4 and TRBJ2-3, and TRBD2 matches 12 of the central bases. Ends trimmed: V by 2 bases, J by 4 bases; bases unmatched to a gene: 5. CDR1 and CDR2, per the germline V gene (reference sequence), are SGHNT and YYREEE. The CDR3 goes from the cysteine to the phenylalanine over 16 residues. Only CDR3 DNA is held: 48 bases, read in frame from base 1.